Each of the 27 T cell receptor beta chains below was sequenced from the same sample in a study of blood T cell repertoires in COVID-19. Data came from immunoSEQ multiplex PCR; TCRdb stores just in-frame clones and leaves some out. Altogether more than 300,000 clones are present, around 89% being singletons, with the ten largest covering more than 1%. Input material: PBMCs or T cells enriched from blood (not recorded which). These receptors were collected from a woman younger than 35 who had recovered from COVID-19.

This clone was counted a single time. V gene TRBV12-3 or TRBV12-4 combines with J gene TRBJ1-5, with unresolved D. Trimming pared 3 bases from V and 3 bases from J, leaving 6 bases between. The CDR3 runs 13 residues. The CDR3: CASSLRYNQPQHF. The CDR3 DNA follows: TGTGCCAGCAGTTTGCGATACAATCAGCCCCAGCATTTT.

The CDR3 DNA sequence: TGTGCCAGCAGTCCGAGACAGGGATGGAGTGAAAAACTGTTTTTT. As protein: CASSPRQGWSEKLFF. The chain carries TRBV27 and TRBJ1-4; 7 bases map to TRBD1. The CDR3 length is 15 residues. The V gene's germline CDR1 is MNHEY and CDR2 SMNVEV (reference sequence). J was trimmed by 7 bases and V by 5 bases; bases with no gene match: 10.

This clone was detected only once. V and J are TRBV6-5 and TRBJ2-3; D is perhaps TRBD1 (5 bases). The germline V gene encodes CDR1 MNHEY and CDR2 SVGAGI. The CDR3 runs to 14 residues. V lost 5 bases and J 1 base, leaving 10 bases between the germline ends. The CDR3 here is CASSRDRGTDTQYF. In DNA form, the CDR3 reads TGTGCCAGCAGTCGCGACAGAGGCACAGATACGCAGTATTTT.

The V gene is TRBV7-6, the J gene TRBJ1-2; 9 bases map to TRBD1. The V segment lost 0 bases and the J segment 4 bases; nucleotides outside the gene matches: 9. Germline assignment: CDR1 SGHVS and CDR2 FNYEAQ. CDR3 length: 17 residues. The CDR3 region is CASSLAGGTGYPYGYTF. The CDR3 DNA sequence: TGTGCCAGCAGCTTAGCTGGGGGGACAGGGTACCCCTATGGCTACACCTTC.

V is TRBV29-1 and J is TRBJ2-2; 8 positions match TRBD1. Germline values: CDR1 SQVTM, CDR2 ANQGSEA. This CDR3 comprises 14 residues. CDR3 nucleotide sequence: TGCAGGGATCCGGGACAGGTGATCACCGGGGAGCTGTTTTTT. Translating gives CRDPGQVITGELFF.

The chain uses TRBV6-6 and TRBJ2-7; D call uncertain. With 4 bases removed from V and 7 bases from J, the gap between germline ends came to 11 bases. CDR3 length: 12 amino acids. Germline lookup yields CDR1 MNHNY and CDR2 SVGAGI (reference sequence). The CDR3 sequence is CASSSLLEEQYF. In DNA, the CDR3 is TGTGCCAGCAGTTCCCTGCTTGAGGAGCAGTACTTC.

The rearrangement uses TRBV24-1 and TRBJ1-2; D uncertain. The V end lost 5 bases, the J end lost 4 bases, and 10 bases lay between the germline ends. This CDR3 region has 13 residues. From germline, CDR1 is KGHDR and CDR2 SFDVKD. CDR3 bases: TGTGCCACCAGTGCTGGGTCGGGCTATGGCTACACCTTC. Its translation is CATSAGSGYGYTF.

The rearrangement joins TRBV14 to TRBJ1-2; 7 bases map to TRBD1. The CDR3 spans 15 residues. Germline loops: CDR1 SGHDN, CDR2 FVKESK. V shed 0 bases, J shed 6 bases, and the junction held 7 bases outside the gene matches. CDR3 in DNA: TGTGCCAGCAGCCAAGATGCGGGGACAGTGAATGGCTACACCTTC. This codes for CASSQDAGTVNGYTF.

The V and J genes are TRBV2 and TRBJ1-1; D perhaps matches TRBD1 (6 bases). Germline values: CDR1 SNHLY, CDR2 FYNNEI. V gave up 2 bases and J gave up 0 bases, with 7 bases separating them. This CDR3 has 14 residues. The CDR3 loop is CASSETGLNTEAFF. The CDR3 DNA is TGTGCCAGCAGTGAAACAGGGTTGAACACTGAAGCTTTCTTT.

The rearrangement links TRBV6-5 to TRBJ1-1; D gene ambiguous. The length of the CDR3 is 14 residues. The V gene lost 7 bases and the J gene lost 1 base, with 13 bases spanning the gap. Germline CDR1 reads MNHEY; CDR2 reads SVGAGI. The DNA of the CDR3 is TGTGCCAGCACCCAGTGGCCAGGGAACACTGAAGCTTTCTTT. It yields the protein CASTQWPGNTEAFF.

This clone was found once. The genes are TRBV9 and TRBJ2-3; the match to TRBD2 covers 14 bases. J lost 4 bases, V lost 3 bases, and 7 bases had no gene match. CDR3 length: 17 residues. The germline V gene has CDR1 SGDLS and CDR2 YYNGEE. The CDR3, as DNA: TGTGCCAGCAGCGCGACTAGCGGGGGGGCCATGGCAGATACGCAGTATTTT. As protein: CASSATSGGAMADTQYF.

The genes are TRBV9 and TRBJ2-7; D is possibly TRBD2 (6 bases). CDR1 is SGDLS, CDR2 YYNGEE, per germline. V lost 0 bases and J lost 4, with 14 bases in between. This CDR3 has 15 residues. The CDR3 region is CASSVGTGGEYEQYF. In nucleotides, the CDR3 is TGTGCCAGCAGCGTAGGAACAGGAGGGGAATACGAGCAGTACTTC. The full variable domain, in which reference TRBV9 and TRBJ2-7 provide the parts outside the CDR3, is DSGVTQTPKHLITATGQRVTLRCSPRSGDLSVYWYQQSLDQGLQFLIQYYNGEERAKGNILERFSAQQFPDLHSELNLSSLELGDSALYFCASSVGTGGEYEQYFGPGTRLTVT.

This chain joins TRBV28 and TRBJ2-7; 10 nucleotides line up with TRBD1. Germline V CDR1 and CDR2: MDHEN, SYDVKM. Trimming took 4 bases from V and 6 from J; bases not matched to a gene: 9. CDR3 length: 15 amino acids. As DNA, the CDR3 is TGTGCCAGCAGTTCCGTAGACAGGGGGCTGGGCGAGCAGTACTTC. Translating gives CASSSVDRGLGEQYF.

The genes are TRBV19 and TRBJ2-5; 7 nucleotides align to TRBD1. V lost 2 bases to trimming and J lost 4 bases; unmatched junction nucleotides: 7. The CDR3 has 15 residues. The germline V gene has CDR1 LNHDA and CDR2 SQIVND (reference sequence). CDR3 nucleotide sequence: TGTGCCAGTAGTATACCGGACAGGATCAGAGAGACCCAGTACTTC. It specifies CASSIPDRIRETQYF.

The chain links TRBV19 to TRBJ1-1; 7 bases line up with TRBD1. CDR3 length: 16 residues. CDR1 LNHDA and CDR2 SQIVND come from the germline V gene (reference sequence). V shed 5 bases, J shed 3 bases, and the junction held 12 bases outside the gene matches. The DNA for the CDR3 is TGTGCCAGTAGTTTCCCGGACAGGACAACGGACACTGAAGCTTTCTTT. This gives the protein CASSFPDRTTDTEAFF.

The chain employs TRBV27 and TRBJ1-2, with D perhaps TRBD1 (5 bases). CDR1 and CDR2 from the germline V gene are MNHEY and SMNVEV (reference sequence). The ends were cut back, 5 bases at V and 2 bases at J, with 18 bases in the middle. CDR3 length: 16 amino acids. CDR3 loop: CASSLKTGATNYGYTF. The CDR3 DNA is TGTGCCAGCAGTCTTAAAACAGGTGCCACGAACTATGGCTACACCTTC.

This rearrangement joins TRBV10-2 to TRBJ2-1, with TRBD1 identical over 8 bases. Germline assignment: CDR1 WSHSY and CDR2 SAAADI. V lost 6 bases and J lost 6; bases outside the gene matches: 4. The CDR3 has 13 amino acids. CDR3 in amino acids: CASRGQVGNEQFF. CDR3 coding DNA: TGCGCCAGCAGGGGACAGGTGGGCAATGAGCAGTTCTTC.

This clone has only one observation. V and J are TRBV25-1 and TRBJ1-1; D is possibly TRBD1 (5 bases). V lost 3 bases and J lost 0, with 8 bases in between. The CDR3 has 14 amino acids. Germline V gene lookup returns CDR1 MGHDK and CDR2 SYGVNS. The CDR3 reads CASSDREVNTEAFF. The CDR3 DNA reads TGTGCCAGCAGTGACAGGGAAGTGAACACTGAAGCTTTCTTT.

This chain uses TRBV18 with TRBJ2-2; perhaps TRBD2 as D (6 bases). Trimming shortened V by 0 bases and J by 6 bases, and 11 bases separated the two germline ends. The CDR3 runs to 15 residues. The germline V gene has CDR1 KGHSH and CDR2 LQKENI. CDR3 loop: CASSPPGLPSGELFF. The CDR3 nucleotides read TGTGCCAGCTCACCACCGGGACTTCCCTCCGGGGAGCTGTTTTTT. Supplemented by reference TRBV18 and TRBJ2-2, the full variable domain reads NAGVMQNPRHLVRRRGQEARLRCSPMKGHSHVYWYRQLPEEGLKFMVYLQKENIIDESGMPKERFSAEFPKEGPSILRIQQVVRGDSAAYFCASSPPGLPSGELFFGEGSRLTVL.

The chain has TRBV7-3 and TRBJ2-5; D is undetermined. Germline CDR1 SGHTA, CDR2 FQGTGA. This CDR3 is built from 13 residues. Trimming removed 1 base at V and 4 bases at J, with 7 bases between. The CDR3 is CASSLKRRETQYF. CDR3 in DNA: TGTGCCAGCAGCTTAAAGAGGCGAGAGACCCAGTACTTC.

In nucleotides, the CDR3 is TGTGCCAGCAGCTTGGTCAATAACAGGGGGTTCGGTGGAAACACCATATATTTT. Its translation is CASSLVNNRGFGGNTIYF. The chain has TRBV7-2 and TRBJ1-3, with 8 bases lining up with TRBD1. Germline CDR1 and CDR2: SGHTA and FQGNSA. V lost 3 bases, J lost 3 bases, and 13 bases stayed unmatched. The CDR3 runs to 18 residues.

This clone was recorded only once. Here the CDR3 reads CASRPLPSGEYEQYF. CDR3 nucleotides: TGCGCCAGCCGACCCCTTCCTAGCGGGGAATACGAGCAGTACTTC. The J gene is TRBJ2-7, the V gene TRBV5-1; 9 nucleotides agree with TRBD2. The length of the CDR3 is 15 residues. V shed 7 bases and J 4 bases; nucleotides not matched to a gene: 12. Germline CDR1 and CDR2: SGHRS and YFSETQ. Looking up the rest from reference TRBV5-1 and TRBJ2-7 gives the full variable domain: KAGVTQTPRYLIKTRGQQVTLSCSPISGHRSVSWYQQTPGQGLQFLFEYFSETQRNKGNFPGRFSGRQFSNSRSEMNVSTLELGDSALYLCASRPLPSGEYEQYFGPGTRLTVT.

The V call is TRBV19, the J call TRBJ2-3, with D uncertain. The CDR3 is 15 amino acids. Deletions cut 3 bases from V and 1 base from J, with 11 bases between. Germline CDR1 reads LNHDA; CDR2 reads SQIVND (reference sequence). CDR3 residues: CASSIRSQGTDTQYF. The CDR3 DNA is TGTGCCAGTAGTATCCGGTCGCAGGGCACAGATACGCAGTATTTT.

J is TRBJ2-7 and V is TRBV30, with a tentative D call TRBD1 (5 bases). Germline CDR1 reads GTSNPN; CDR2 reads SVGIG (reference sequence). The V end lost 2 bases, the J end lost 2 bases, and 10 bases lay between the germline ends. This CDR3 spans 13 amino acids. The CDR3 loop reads CAWSPDNAYEQYF. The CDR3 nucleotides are TGTGCCTGGAGTCCGGACAATGCCTACGAGCAGTACTTC.

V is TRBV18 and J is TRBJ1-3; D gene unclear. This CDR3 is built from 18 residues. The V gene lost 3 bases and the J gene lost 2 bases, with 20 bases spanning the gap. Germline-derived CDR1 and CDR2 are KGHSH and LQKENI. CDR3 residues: CASSPNGLSGGAGNTIYF. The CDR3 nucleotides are TGTGCCAGCTCACCTAATGGTCTCAGCGGTGGGGCTGGAAACACCATATATTTT.

CDR3 in amino acids: CASSEVPAGGQDTQYF. DNA for the CDR3: TGTGCCAGCAGTGAAGTACCAGCGGGGGGGCAAGATACGCAGTATTTT. The chain carries TRBV6-1 and TRBJ2-3; 10 bases line up with TRBD2. Losses at the gene ends were 1 base for V and 5 bases for J; bases not matched to a gene: 6. This CDR3 comprises 16 residues. Germline CDR1 reads MNHNS; CDR2 reads SASEGT.

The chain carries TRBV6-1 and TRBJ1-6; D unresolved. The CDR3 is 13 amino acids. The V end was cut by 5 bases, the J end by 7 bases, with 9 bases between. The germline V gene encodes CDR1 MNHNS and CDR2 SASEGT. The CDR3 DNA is TGTGCCAGCAGTTATGAGACAAATTCACCCCTCCACTTT. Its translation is CASSYETNSPLHF.